This T cell receptor (beta chain) was retrieved from a study of shared clonotypes between healthy human individuals. Study information: The plates for each donor numbered three CD4 naive, three CD4 memory, two CD8 naive and one CD8 memory. Study-wide findings and caveats: Clonotype sharing across donors was expected to vary with sequencing depth.

Germline V gives CDR1 SEHNR, CDR2 FQNEAQ (reference sequence). Trimming left V 1 base short and J 3 bases short, with 9 bases between. There are 14 residues in the CDR3. There were no recent acute infections or vaccinations among the donors, who were healthy HIV-negative adults. The donor cohort consisted entirely of Caucasian adults residing in Nashville, Tennessee. Method: immunoSEQ multiplex PCR; TCRdb's copy keeps in-frame clones and lacks some. The sample has some 350,000 clones; approximately 74% are singletons. About this clone: The antigen is undetermined.

This rearrangement joins TRBV7-9 to TRBJ2-5; no firm D call. The TCR sequence derives from a young man in good health. Material for sequencing was memory CD4+ T cells sorted from blood. Subset here: CD45RA-negative fraction. The DNA for the CDR3 is TGTGCCAGCAGCTTAGGTCGGGCAAAAGAGACCCAGTACTTC. Translated, it gives CASSLGRAKETQYF.